A selection of T cell receptor beta chains follows, all from one sample in a study of OX40 agonist ivuxolimab in advanced cancers. Assay: immunoSEQ multiplex PCR; the TCRdb copy retains only in-frame clones and omits some. The sample lists about 54,000 clones, about 91% seen once, with 8.7% in the top ten. The material sequenced was CD4+ or CD8+ T cells sorted from blood, taken in a trial of the OX40 agonist ivuxolimab. These receptors all stem from an adult with an advanced solid tumor such as melanoma, head and neck, liver or kidney cancer. Both conserved end residues are part of each CDR3. The order of the fields is J gene, CDR3 length, clone size, V gene, D gene, CDR3 protein, CDR3 DNA. D genes are given only for firm matches. Size tells how often a clone was seen (once, few, many) or the class of an expanded clone, and some rows leave it out.

TRBJ2-3 | 14 | NA | TRBV19 | NA | CASSIWASTDTQYF | TGTGCCAGTAGTATTTGGGCTAGCACAGATACGCAGTATTTT
TRBJ1-5 | 15 | NA | TRBV6-1 | TRBD1 | CASRPGQGSNQPQHF | TGTGCCAGCAGACCCGGACAGGGGTCAAATCAGCCCCAGCATTTT
TRBJ1-5 | 16 | NA | TRBV27 | NA | CASSPWTRGSNQPQHF | TGTGCCAGCAGTCCGTGGACCCGGGGGAGCAATCAGCCCCAGCATTTT
TRBJ2-7 | 13 | NA | TRBV28 | NA | CASSPYPSYEQYF | TGTGCCAGCAGCCCCTACCCCTCCTACGAGCAGTACTTC
TRBJ1-5 | 13 | once | TRBV4-3 | NA | CASSQEVDQPQHF | TGCGCCAGCAGCCAAGAAGTTGATCAGCCCCAGCATTTT
TRBJ1-1 | 17 | NA | TRBV10-1 | TRBD1 | CASSLPGQEASCTEAFF | TGCGCCAGCAGTCTTCCGGGACAGGAGGCCTCGTGCACTGAAGCTTTCTTT
TRBJ1-6 | 16 | NA | TRBV4-3 | NA | CASSHQYGAVGSPLHF | TGCGCCAGCAGCCACCAATACGGGGCAGTCGGTTCACCCCTCCACTTT
TRBJ2-7 | 14 | NA | TRBV5-6 | NA | CASSLFSGGYEQYF | TGTGCCAGCAGCTTGTTTTCAGGAGGCTACGAGCAGTACTTC
TRBJ1-2 | 11 | NA | TRBV19 | NA | CASRANYGYTF | TGTGCCAGTAGGGCTAACTATGGCTACACCTTC
TRBJ2-3 | 16 | NA | TRBV7-6 | NA | CASSPLAILTPDTQYF | TGTGCCAGCAGCCCGCTAGCGATTCTCACCCCAGATACGCAGTATTTT
TRBJ2-7 | 13 | NA | TRBV7-8 | NA | CASSLTGEHEQYF | TGTGCCAGCAGCTTGACGGGGGAGCACGAGCAGTACTTC
TRBJ2-7 | 14 | NA | TRBV27 | NA | CASSSIGQSYEQYF | TGTGCCAGCAGTTCAATCGGACAGTCCTACGAGCAGTACTTC
TRBJ2-1 | 16 | NA | TRBV4-3 | TRBD2 | CASSQDLGGRALEQFF | TGCGCCAGCAGCCAAGATCTTGGCGGGAGGGCCCTTGAGCAGTTCTTC
TRBJ2-7 | 14 | NA | TRBV5-6 | NA | CASSPQTAQREQYF | TGTGCCAGCAGCCCTCAGACAGCCCAGCGCGAGCAGTACTTC
TRBJ2-7 | 14 | NA | TRBV11-2 | NA | CASSETVDLYEQYF | TGTGCCAGCAGCGAGACCGTCGATCTTTACGAGCAGTACTTC
TRBJ2-1 | 13 | NA | TRBV7-9 | NA | CASSPENYNEQFF | TGTGCCAGCAGCCCCGAAAACTACAATGAGCAGTTCTTC
TRBJ1-1 | 12 | NA | TRBV7-2 | NA | CASSLMNTEAFF | TGTGCCAGCAGCTTGATGAACACTGAAGCTTTCTTT
TRBJ2-7 | 14 | few | TRBV27 | TRBD2 | CASRTSGSSYEQYF | TGTGCCAGCCGGACTAGCGGGAGCTCCTACGAGCAGTACTTC
TRBJ1-2 | 15 | once | TRBV5-8 | TRBD1 | CASSLPGQGLLGYTF | TGTGCCAGCAGCTTGCCGGGACAGGGTCTATTGGGCTACACCTTC
TRBJ2-3 | 15 | NA | TRBV7-2 | TRBD2 | CASTLAGGPSDTQYF | TGTGCCAGCACCCTAGCGGGAGGGCCTTCAGATACGCAGTATTTT
TRBJ2-6 | 13 | few | TRBV5-4 | NA | CASSSTDANVLTF | TGTGCCAGCAGCTCGACAGATGCCAACGTCCTGACTTTC
TRBJ1-5 | 13 | NA | TRBV27 | NA | CASSWAGDQPQHF | TGTGCCAGCAGTTGGGCGGGTGATCAGCCCCAGCATTTT
TRBJ2-2 | 18 | NA | TRBV9 | NA | CASSVVVSELDEAGELFF | TGTGCCAGCAGCGTAGTAGTTTCAGAGTTGGATGAGGCCGGGGAGCTGTTTTTT
TRBJ2-3 | 16 | NA | TRBV27 | NA | CASSFLGAAMLNTQYF | TGTGCCAGCAGTTTTTTAGGGGCAGCCATGTTGAATACGCAGTATTTT
TRBJ1-1 | 14 | NA | TRBV9 | TRBD1 | CASSVVWTGEEAFF | TGTGCCAGCAGCGTAGTTTGGACAGGGGAAGAAGCTTTCTTT
TRBJ1-5 | 14 | NA | TRBV27 | NA | CASSLGQGNQPQHF | TGTGCCAGCAGTTTAGGGCAGGGTAATCAGCCCCAGCATTTT
TRBJ2-7 | 15 | NA | TRBV27 | TRBD2 | CASSPGTSGFYEQYF | TGTGCCAGCAGCCCAGGGACTAGCGGATTTTACGAGCAGTACTTC
TRBJ2-5 | 16 | NA | TRBV10-3 | NA | CAISEVQGLGQETQYF | TGTGCCATCAGTGAGGTTCAGGGTTTGGGCCAAGAGACCCAGTACTTC
TRBJ2-7 | 14 | NA | TRBV27 | NA | CASSFIGLEDEQYF | TGTGCCAGCAGTTTTATAGGTTTAGAGGACGAGCAGTACTTC
TRBJ2-2 | 15 | NA | TRBV4-1 | TRBD2 | CASSPGLAGTGELFF | TGCGCCAGCAGCCCGGGACTAGCGGGAACCGGGGAGCTGTTTTTT
TRBJ2-1 | 14 | NA | TRBV5-4 | TRBD1 | CASSHGTGVNEQFF | TGTGCCAGCAGCCACGGGACAGGGGTCAATGAGCAGTTCTTC
TRBJ2-3 | 13 | NA | TRBV29-1 | TRBD2 | CSVLGGFEDTQYF | TGCAGCGTCCTCGGGGGGTTCGAAGATACGCAGTATTTT
TRBJ2-7 | 12 | NA | TRBV4-1 | NA | CASSRGLDEQYF | TGCGCCAGCAGTCGGGGGCTCGACGAGCAGTACTTC
TRBJ2-7 | 12 | NA | TRBV11-2 | NA | CASSDGSYEQYF | TGTGCCAGCTCGGACGGATCCTACGAGCAGTACTTC
TRBJ2-1 | 16 | NA | TRBV6-5 | NA | CASSSFAAELYNEQFF | TGTGCCAGCAGTTCGTTCGCCGCCGAGCTCTACAATGAGCAGTTCTTC
TRBJ1-2 | 12 | NA | TRBV29-1 | NA | CSVEASRYGYTF | TGCAGCGTTGAAGCATCAAGATATGGCTACACCTTC
TRBJ1-2 | 14 | NA | TRBV27 | TRBD1 | CASSLSGQGVGYTF | TGTGCCAGCAGTTTATCGGGACAGGGGGTAGGCTACACCTTC
TRBJ2-2 | 18 | NA | TRBV27 | TRBD1 | CASSLRPGQGGNTGELFF | TGTGCCAGCAGTTTACGCCCTGGACAGGGGGGGAACACCGGGGAGCTGTTTTTT
TRBJ2-1 | 13 | NA | TRBV4-3 | NA | CASSQDSRNEQFF | TGCGCCAGCAGCCAAGATTCCCGGAATGAGCAGTTCTTC
TRBJ1-1 | 13 | NA | TRBV28 | NA | CASSSLMNTEAFF | TGTGCCAGCAGTTCCTTGATGAACACTGAAGCTTTCTTT
TRBJ2-7 | 16 | NA | TRBV11-3 | NA | CASSLESTGPHYEQYF | TGTGCCAGCAGCTTAGAAAGTACGGGGCCCCACTACGAGCAGTACTTC
TRBJ2-1 | 12 | NA | TRBV29-1 | NA | CSSEVAYNEQFF | TGCAGCTCTGAGGTAGCCTACAATGAGCAGTTCTTC
TRBJ1-1 | 16 | NA | TRBV5-4 | NA | CASSLALTSGNTEAFF | TGTGCCAGCAGCTTGGCCTTGACTTCAGGGAACACTGAAGCTTTCTTT
TRBJ1-2 | 17 | NA | TRBV27 | TRBD1 | CASSLQGTGGGRNGYTF | TGTGCCAGCAGTTTACAAGGGACAGGGGGCGGAAGAAATGGCTACACCTTC
TRBJ1-2 | 13 | NA | TRBV5-6 | NA | CASSLGGGYGYTF | TGTGCCAGCAGCTTAGGGGGTGGCTATGGCTACACCTTC
TRBJ2-1 | 15 | NA | TRBV2 | NA | CASSVTGSPYNEQFF | TGTGCCAGCAGTGTGACTGGGAGCCCCTACAATGAGCAGTTCTTC
TRBJ2-7 | 14 | NA | TRBV7-3 | TRBD1 | CASSLGTGGHEQYF | TGTGCCAGCAGCTTAGGGACAGGGGGCCACGAGCAGTACTTC
TRBJ2-3 | 16 | NA | TRBV28 | TRBD2 | CASARGGLTSTDTQYF | TGTGCCAGCGCCCGGGGGGGTTTAACTAGCACAGATACGCAGTATTTT
TRBJ2-1 | 12 | NA | TRBV5-1 | NA | CASRNSYNEQFF | TGCGCCAGCAGGAACTCCTACAATGAGCAGTTCTTC
TRBJ2-2 | 16 | NA | TRBV9 | TRBD1 | CASSTRQGINTGELFF | TGTGCCAGCAGCACCAGACAGGGGATAAACACCGGGGAGCTGTTTTTT
TRBJ1-1 | 15 | NA | TRBV19 | TRBD1 | CASSIVRGLNTEAFF | TGTGCCAGTAGTATAGTAAGGGGGCTGAACACTGAAGCTTTCTTT
TRBJ2-7 | 14 | NA | TRBV19 | NA | CASSIVGSNYEQYF | TGTGCCAGTAGTATAGTGGGCAGTAACTACGAGCAGTACTTC
TRBJ1-4 | 13 | NA | TRBV27 | NA | CASSLEGEEKLFF | TGTGCCAGCAGTTTAGAGGGGGAAGAAAAACTGTTTTTT
TRBJ2-7 | 15 | NA | TRBV18 | TRBD2 | CASSPSGGSPYEQYF | TGTGCCAGCTCACCTTCGGGGGGGTCCCCCTACGAGCAGTACTTC
TRBJ2-6 | 16 | NA | TRBV19 | TRBD1 | CASGQGLEVGANVLTF | TGTGCCAGCGGACAGGGCTTAGAAGTCGGGGCCAACGTCCTGACTTTC
TRBJ2-5 | 16 | NA | TRBV5-4 | TRBD2 | CASSFSGGVNGETQYF | TGTGCCAGCAGTTTTAGCGGGGGGGTGAATGGAGAGACCCAGTACTTC
TRBJ1-1 | 12 | NA | TRBV19 | NA | CASSIGAAEAFF | TGTGCCAGTAGTATAGGAGCAGCTGAAGCTTTCTTT
TRBJ2-5 | 17 | NA | TRBV7-9 | NA | CASSLEFLNGVRETQYF | TGTGCCAGCAGCTTAGAGTTCCTTAATGGGGTTAGGGAGACCCAGTACTTC
TRBJ1-6 | 17 | NA | TRBV7-6 | TRBD1 | CASSLSGGASYNSPLHF | TGTGCCAGCAGCTTATCAGGGGGCGCGTCCTATAATTCACCCCTCCACTTT